The 26 T cell receptor beta chains below all came from one sample that was sequenced in a study of tumor-infiltrating lymphocytes in primary liver carcinoma. Germline DNA was also extracted, and blood RNA was taken from unsorted whole blood. Priming with a constant-region primer yielded TCR beta cDNA from 400 to 550 ng total RNA. Libraries of TCR beta came from three nested multiplex PCR rounds with slightly modified ARM-PCR. A C-beta reverse primer and TRBV1-TRBV30 forward primers served in each of the first two PCR rounds, at around 10 cycles apiece. Each CDR3 protein gets one entry after TCRdb re-called the multiplex PCR reads with MiXCR. This sample has 250,000 to 400,000 distinct CDR3 sequences, with over 55% found just once. The sequencing sample was made of peripheral blood. These receptors were collected from a man aged 40-50 years with primary liver carcinoma and hepatitis B virus infection.

V usage is TRBV6-1 and J usage is TRBJ2-3; 10 bases are a match to TRBD2. This CDR3 region has 18 residues. CDR1 and CDR2 from the germline V gene are MNHNS and SASEGT. V lost 10 bases, J lost 1 base, and 17 bases stayed unmatched. The CDR3 bases are TGTGCCATCAGGGTACTAGCGGGGAGAGAGGGGGGCACAGATACGCAGTATTTT. The encoded protein is CAIRVLAGREGGTDTQYF.

In the case of this clonotype: This clone may be a read error of a much larger clone one base away. The V gene is TRBV5-5, the J gene TRBJ1-1; tentatively, D is TRBD1 (5 bases). The CDR3 consists of 13 residues. The V gene's germline CDR1 is SGHKS and CDR2 YYEKEE (reference sequence). CDR3 residues: CASSPGTNTDAFF. The DNA for the CDR3 is TGTGCCAGCAGCCCGGGGACCAACACTGATGCTTTCTTT. Looking up the rest from reference TRBV5-5 and TRBJ1-1 gives the full variable domain: DAGVTQSPTHLIKTRGQQVTLRCSPISGHKSVSWYQQVLGQGPQFIFQYYEKEERGRGNFPDRFSARQFPNYSSELNVNALLLGDSALYLCASSPGTNTDAFFGQGTRLTVV.

A remark on this clonotype: A much larger clone differs by one base, so this may be a read error. This chain uses TRBV6-5 with TRBJ2-7, with 12 bases fitting TRBD1. Germline CDR1 reads MNHEY; CDR2 reads SVGAGI. This CDR3 region has 12 residues. The CDR3 DNA is TGTGCCAGCAGAGGGACAGGGGGCGAGCAGCACTTC. This translates into CASRGTGGEQHF.

V usage is TRBV11-2 and J usage is TRBJ2-5; D is perhaps TRBD2 (5 bases). The CDR3 totals 15 residues. Germline-derived CDR1 and CDR2 are SGHAT and FQNNGV. Trimming left V 10 bases short and J 9 bases short, with 27 bases between. The CDR3 loop is CANSILVDTERAQYF. For the CDR3, the DNA is TGTGCCAACAGTATCCTCGTGGATACGGAGAGGGCCCAGTACTTC.

This chain uses TRBV4-2 with TRBJ1-3; D perhaps matches TRBD1 (6 bases). The germline V gene encodes CDR1 LGHNA and CDR2 YNFKEQ. V lost 0 bases to trimming and J lost 2 bases, with 8 bases between them. This CDR3 has 15 residues. For the CDR3, the DNA is TGTGCCAGCAGCCAAGAGGAGGGGGCTGGAAACACCATATATTTT. Translated: CASSQEEGAGNTIYF.

The chain employs TRBV11-1 and TRBJ2-7, with D hard to call. The DNA matches TRBJ2-1 better at its end, which makes the J call doubtful. The germline V gene has CDR1 SGHAT and CDR2 FQDESV (reference sequence). The CDR3 covers 11 residues. The CDR3 protein is CASTKGYEQFF. CDR3 nucleotide sequence: TGTGCCAGCACTAAGGGTTACGAGCAGTTCTTC.

The sample holds many counts of this clonotype. The chain uses TRBV6-1 and TRBJ2-1; 10 nucleotides align to TRBD2. Germline loops: CDR1 MNHNS, CDR2 SASEGT. The junction had 9 bases not matched to a gene; V was cut back by 7 bases and J by 6 bases. The CDR3 sequence is 15 residues long. The CDR3 loop is CASMGASGGVNEQFF. The CDR3 DNA reads as TGTGCCAGCATGGGGGCTAGCGGGGGCGTCAATGAGCAGTTCTTC.

This clonotype was seen a few times. A much bigger clone sits one base away, suggesting this may be a read error. This sequence joins TRBV6-5 and TRBJ2-3; D perhaps matches TRBD2 (7 bases). The CDR3 has 15 amino acids. Germline V gene sequence: CDR1 MNHEY, CDR2 SVGAGI. In nucleotides, the CDR3 is TGTACCAGCAGACTTATGGGCGGGGGCTCAGATACGCAGTATTTT. Translated, it gives CTSRLMGGGSDTQYF.

This clonotype was recorded at least ten times. The rearrangement uses TRBV6-5 and TRBJ1-4, with a possible D match to TRBD1 (6 bases). Deletions cut 2 bases from V and 8 bases from J, with 15 bases between. CDR3 length: 15 residues. Germline V gene lookup returns CDR1 MNHEY and CDR2 SVGAGI. CDR3 sequence reads: CASSYGGTGSEKLFF. The CDR3, as DNA: TGTGCCAGCAGTTACGGGGGTACAGGGAGCGAAAAACTGTTTTTT.

The genes are TRBV21-1 and TRBJ1-6; the listed D gene, TRBD1, was not tested against the DNA. TRBV21-1 is termed a pseudogene. The CDR3 is 15 amino acids. The CDR3 is CASPWGEAYNSPLHF. The CDR3 DNA is TGTGCCAGCCCCTGGGGAGAGGCCTATAATTCACCCCTCCACTTT.

About this clonotype: The junction does not match germline at one end; this may be a read error. V and J are TRBV6-5 and TRBJ2-7; 10 bases are a match to TRBD2. The CDR3 totals 19 residues. The V gene's germline CDR1 is MNHEY and CDR2 SVGAGI. The CDR3 sequence is CDSSFGLAEGPISAHEQYF. DNA of the CDR3: TGTGACAGCAGTTTCGGACTAGCGGAAGGGCCTATTTCCGCCCACGAGCAGTACTTC.

This clonotype occurred once. This may be a read error, as it is one base from a much larger clone. The chain carries TRBV7-9 and TRBJ2-3; D is unclear. Germline CDR1 is SEHNR and CDR2 is FQNEAQ (reference sequence). The length of the CDR3 is 12 residues. CDR3 coding DNA: TGTGCCAGCAACTTAGTCTACCCACGGTTGTATTTT. Its translation is CASNLVYPRLYF.

Only one count was recorded for this clonotype. The V and J genes are TRBV28 and TRBJ2-5, with D perhaps assigned TRBD1 or TRBD2 (5 bases each). Trimming removed 4 bases at V and 5 bases at J, with 17 bases between. The germline CDR1 and CDR2 sequences are MDHEN and SYDVKM. The CDR3 covers 15 residues. DNA of the CDR3: TGTGCCAGCAGTTATACCGGGACGCACGGGGAGACCCAGTACTTC. Translation gives CASSYTGTHGETQYF.

This clonotype was observed a handful of times. This chain links TRBV5-6 with TRBJ2-2; D may be TRBD1 or TRBD2 (6 bases each). V was cut by 4 bases and J by 6 bases, with 19 bases left in between. The CDR3 spans 16 residues. Germline loops: CDR1 SGHDT, CDR2 YYEEEE. The CDR3 nucleotides are TGTGCCAGCAGCCCGGAGGGGGAAACTAACCCCGGGGAGCTGTTTTTT. This codes for CASSPEGETNPGELFF.

This clonotype was counted between two and nine times. The V and J genes are TRBV5-1 and TRBJ1-1; no firm D call. The germline V gene encodes CDR1 SGHRS and CDR2 YFSETQ. Trimming shortened V by 4 bases and J by 1 base, and 8 bases separated the two germline ends. The CDR3 has 13 residues. The CDR3 is CASSPEQNTEAFF. CDR3 nucleotides: TGCGCCAGCAGCCCAGAACAGAACACTGAAGCTTTCTTT.

To note about this clonotype: This sequence may be a read error, since a much larger clone differs from it by one base. The conserved closing phenylalanine or tryptophan is absent in this CDR3, likely reflecting a read error. The chain uses TRBV4-2 and TRBJ2-3; perhaps TRBD2 as D (5 bases). Trimming removed 0 bases from V and 7 bases from J, with 17 bases in between. The CDR3 consists of 16 residues. The V gene's germline CDR1 is LGHNA and CDR2 YNFKEQ. CDR3: CASSQEMRARGNTQYY. For the CDR3, the DNA is TGTGCCAGCAGCCAAGAAATGAGGGCACGGGGAAATACGCAGTATTAT.

Points on this clonotype: A clone one base away is much larger, so this may be a read error. The chain carries TRBV30 and TRBJ2-7, with a tentative D call TRBD2 (5 bases). The germline CDR1 and CDR2 sequences are GTSNPN and SVGIG (reference sequence). The CDR3 consists of 13 residues. V was pared by 1 base and J by 0 bases, with 7 bases between. The CDR3 coding sequence is TGTGCCTGGAGTGACGGGGTCTCCTACGAGCAGTACTTC. Residues: CAWSDGVSYEQYF.

This clonotype has a count of ten or more. The V call is TRBV10-2, the J call TRBJ2-7; 7 nucleotides match TRBD2. J lost 4 bases, V lost 5 bases, and 8 bases had no gene match. Per the germline V gene, CDR1 is WSHSY and CDR2 is SAAADI. The CDR3 length is 14 residues. The CDR3 loop is CASSPAGDGYEQYF. CDR3 nucleotide sequence: TGCGCCAGCAGTCCTGCGGGAGATGGATACGAGCAGTACTTC.

As for this clonotype: A much larger clone sits a single nucleotide away, making a read error possible. The chain recombines TRBV6-1 with TRBJ2-3; 10 positions agree with TRBD2. CDR3 length: 16 amino acids. The V gene's germline CDR1 is MNHNS and CDR2 SASEGT. Germline trimming cut 5 bases from V and 10 bases from J; bases unmatched to any gene: 15. CDR3 sequence: CASSYSTLAGVDAQYF. In DNA, the CDR3 is TGTGCCAGCAGTTACTCGACGCTAGCGGGAGTTGATGCGCAGTATTTT.

This clonotype was recorded many times. The J gene is TRBJ2-2, the V gene TRBV12-3 or TRBV12-4; 10 bases are shared with TRBD2. The CDR3 has 15 residues. Trimming removed 6 bases from V and 5 bases from J; junction bases left unmatched: 6. The CDR3 protein is CASRQAGGRTGELFF. In DNA form, the CDR3 reads TGTGCCAGCAGACAAGCGGGAGGGAGGACCGGGGAGCTGTTTTTT.

This clonotype came up many times. The gene calls are TRBV11-2 and TRBJ1-4, with D perhaps matching TRBD1 (5 bases). Germline V lookup: CDR1 SGHAT, CDR2 FQNNGV. This CDR3 contains 15 residues. V lost 1 base and J 7 bases, leaving 13 bases between the germline ends. CDR3 sequence reads: CASSLGAGYLEKLFF. In DNA form, the CDR3 reads TGTGCCAGCAGCTTAGGGGCAGGGTACCTTGAAAAACTGTTTTTT.

About this clonotype itself: This sequence may be a read error, since a much larger clone differs from it by one base. The rearrangement uses TRBV4-2 and TRBJ1-3; D remains unclear. CDR1 LGHNA and CDR2 YNFKEQ come from the germline V gene. CDR3 size: 15 residues. The CDR3 here is CASSQDYWAGNTVYF. The DNA for the CDR3 is TGTGCCAGCAGCCAAGACTACTGGGCTGGAAACACCGTATATTTT.

A single count supports this clonotype. At one end the junction does not follow the germline gene, possibly because of a read error. This chain uses TRBV5-1 with TRBJ2-1; D uncertain. The CDR3 extends over 13 amino acids. Per germline, CDR1 SGHRS and CDR2 YFSETQ. CDR3 sequence reads: CAISLVELGEQFF. In DNA, the CDR3 is TGCGCCATCAGCTTGGTGGAACTTGGTGAGCAGTTCTTC.

The CDR3 protein is CASSLRTWDTGELFF. CDR3 nucleotides: TGTGCCAGCAGCTTAAGGACCTGGGACACCGGGGAGCTGTTTTTT. The chain has TRBV11-2 and TRBJ2-2; unclear D gene. The CDR3 sequence is 15 residues long. Trimming left V 2 bases short and J 3 bases short, with 10 bases between. CDR1 SGHAT and CDR2 FQNNGV come from the germline V gene.

This clonotype occurred a few times. The chain employs TRBV7-9 and TRBJ2-7; D is perhaps TRBD1 or TRBD2 (5 bases each). The CDR3 covers 15 residues. V was shortened by 4 bases and J by 0 bases, with 13 bases between the two germline ends. Germline loops: CDR1 SEHNR, CDR2 FQNEAQ (reference sequence). CDR3 sequence (DNA): TGTGCCAGCAGCTCGATACGGGACCGCTCCTACGAGCAGTACTTC. It specifies CASSSIRDRSYEQYF. The whole variable domain, filled in from reference TRBV7-9 and TRBJ2-7, reads DTGVSQNPRHKITKRGQNVTFRCDPISEHNRLYWYRQTLGQGPEFLTYFQNEAQLEKSRLLSDRFSAERPKGSFSTLEIQRTEQGDSAMYLCASSSIRDRSYEQYFGPGTRLTVT.

V gene TRBV21-1 combines with J gene TRBJ1-1. TRBV21-1 is a recognized pseudogene. The CDR3 is 15 amino acids. The CDR3 region has the DNA TGTGCCAGCAGCCGTGCTCTTGGACGAAACACTGAAGCTTTCTTT. Its protein product is CASSRALGRNTEAFF.